One sample yielded the 10 T cell receptor beta chains listed below, sequenced in a study of human versus mouse CDR3 diversity and MHC coevolution. This table comes from immunoSEQ multiplex PCR, and its TCRdb copy is limited to in-frame clones, with some not included. The sample carries more than 55,000 clones, roughly 94% recorded once. The sequencing sample was made of naive CD4+ T cells from blood. Stated subset: CD45RO-negative CD62L-positive naive CD4 T cells. These receptors were obtained from a person between 55 and 69 years old in good health.

The V call is TRBV7-3, the J call TRBJ2-1; 13 nucleotides match TRBD2. Germline V gene sequence: CDR1 SGHTA, CDR2 FQGTGA. The V gene end was trimmed by 5 bases and the J gene end by 8 bases; junction bases not matched to a gene: 6. This CDR3 has 15 residues. The DNA of the CDR3 is TGTGCCAGCAGCACAGGACTAGCGGGAGTCCATGAGCAGTTCTTC. Translation: CASSTGLAGVHEQFF.

Only one count was recorded for this clone. CDR3 sequence reads: CASSSLAGAEREQFF. The CDR3 bases are TGTGCCAGCTCGTCACTAGCGGGAGCGGAGAGGGAGCAGTTCTTC. The chain carries TRBV18 and TRBJ2-1, with TRBD2 matching 11 bases. Germline loops: CDR1 KGHSH, CDR2 LQKENI. The CDR3 loop spans 15 amino acids. V shed 6 bases and J 10 bases; nucleotides not matched to a gene: 11.

The CDR3 nucleotides are TGCGCCAGCAGCTCTCAGACTGGCTACAATGAGCAGTTCTTC. Encoded protein: CASSSQTGYNEQFF. This sequence joins TRBV5-1 and TRBJ2-1; the D is unclear. Germline loops: CDR1 SGHRS, CDR2 YFSETQ. The CDR3 has 14 amino acids. V was clipped by 3 bases and J by 3 bases, with 10 bases between them.

The chain has TRBV2 and TRBJ1-5, with 8 bases fitting TRBD1. The CDR3 spans 14 residues. Germline V gives CDR1 SNHLY, CDR2 FYNNEI. V was pared by 2 bases and J by 5 bases, with 2 bases of the junction left unmatched. CDR3 nucleotide sequence: TGTGCCAGCAGTGAACAGGGGGCTCATCAGCCCCAGCATTTT. Amino acid sequence: CASSEQGAHQPQHF. The entire variable domain, with the rest obtained from reference TRBV2 and TRBJ1-5, is as follows: EPEVTQTPSHQVTQMGQEVILRCVPISNHLYFYWYRQILGQKVEFLVSFYNNEISEKSEIFDDQFSVERPDGSNFTLKIRSTKLEDSAMYFCASSEQGAHQPQHFGDGTRLSIL.

J is TRBJ2-4 and V is TRBV2; D remains ambiguous. CDR3 length equals 13 residues. Germline loops: CDR1 SNHLY, CDR2 FYNNEI. V shed 6 bases and J shed 0 bases, with 6 bases lying between them. The CDR3 here is CASRSEAKNIQYF. The CDR3 nucleotides read TGTGCCAGCAGATCAGAAGCCAAAAACATTCAGTACTTC.

This chain connects TRBV29-1 to TRBJ2-7; 8 bases align to TRBD1. Germline-derived CDR1 and CDR2 are SQVTM and ANQGSEA. This CDR3 has 15 amino acids. V shed 1 base, J shed 4 bases, and the junction held 9 bases outside the gene matches. The CDR3 region is CSVEGSRGRNYEQYF. The CDR3, as DNA: TGCAGCGTTGAAGGTTCCAGGGGGCGCAATTACGAGCAGTACTTC.

This chain connects TRBV10-3 to TRBJ2-2, with D possibly TRBD2 on 6 matching bases. V was clipped by 5 bases and J by 0 bases, with 13 bases between them. This CDR3 has 16 residues. In germline, CDR1 is ENHRY, CDR2 SYGVKD. CDR3 sequence reads: CAISPTGLTNTGELFF. The CDR3 DNA sequence: TGTGCCATCAGTCCCACCGGACTAACGAACACCGGGGAGCTGTTTTTT.

The genes are TRBV19 and TRBJ1-2, with 7 bases aligning to TRBD1. There are 15 residues in the CDR3. Germline V gene sequence: CDR1 LNHDA, CDR2 SQIVND (reference sequence). V was pared by 5 bases and J by 0 bases, with 6 bases of the junction left unmatched. CDR3 in DNA: TGTGCCAGTAGTCCCCAGGGGGGATCTAACTATGGCTACACCTTC. Translating it yields CASSPQGGSNYGYTF.

CDR3 residues: CASSQSSGGETQYF. The CDR3 DNA follows: TGTGCCAGCAGCCAAAGCTCGGGAGGGGAGACCCAGTACTTC. The chain has TRBV4-2 and TRBJ2-5, with 8 bases aligning to TRBD2. The V segment lost 2 bases and the J segment 5 bases; nucleotides outside the gene matches: 4. The CDR3 totals 14 residues. CDR1 is LGHNA and CDR2 is YNFKEQ in the germline V gene.

This rearrangement joins TRBV10-3 to TRBJ2-2; TRBD1 matches 10 bases. The trim removed 3 bases at V and 5 bases at J, leaving 3 bases unmatched. CDR3 length equals 15 residues. The germline gives CDR1 ENHRY, CDR2 SYGVKD. The DNA for the CDR3 is TGTGCCATCAGTGAAGGGGGACAGGGGACCGGGGAGCTGTTTTTT. The encoded protein is CAISEGGQGTGELFF.